This entry describes one T cell receptor (beta chain). Its antigen remains undetermined. No much larger clonotype is one base removed from it; base qualities were not supplied. This entry belongs to a study of blood T cell repertoires in COVID-19 (dated by TCRdb to the early 2020s). Context from the whole study: The collaborator samples originated in the United States, Italy and Spain and spanned the acute and convalescent phases of COVID-19. The prospective study material was composed of cDNA or gDNA derived from T cells, B-cell-depleted T cells, or PBMCs. The dataset comprised deeply sampled blood TCRbeta repertoires from subjects exposed to, actively infected with, or recovered from COVID-19. The repertoires were made available in a free public database intended to serve as a resource for research on the immune response to SARS-CoV-2. Samples were obtained from the ongoing ImmuneRACE study (first 160 participants) and from over 1,000 subjects provided by 6 global collaborators. Nearly every sample came with metadata listing a de-identified subject ID, COVID-19 status, age in years and sex. HLA class I and class II types, where available, came from metadata supplied by the sample provider rather than from assay-based typing.

Whole blood was collected in K2EDTA tubes by collaborating institutions according to the institutions' own protocols. Collaborator samples were shipped for TCRbeta analysis as frozen whole blood, isolated PBMCs, or DNA extracted from either sample type. TCRbeta CDR3 regions were amplified from genomic DNA by means of the immunoSEQ Assay, a bias-controlled multiplex PCR. In the original analysis: The number of nucleated cells in each sample was estimated from the amplification of reference gene primers within the assay. Sequence reads were collapsed and filtered to measure the absolute abundance of every unique TCRbeta CDR3 rearrangement. For each sample, productive Simpson clonality was calculated by taking the square root of Simpson's diversity index across productive rearrangements. TCRdb obtained this table from immuneACCESS and retained in-frame rearrangements with V and J assigned. These tables miss some clones; where compared with another copy, unresolved V genes account for less than half of the shortfall, and the remainder is unexplained. V and J calls and clone size are given by that table; D and trimming were obtained from the DNA. The sample contains more than 75,000 clones, approximately 87% of them found a single time. The ten biggest clones cover roughly 15% of the sample.

V is shortened by 5 bases, J by 1 base, and the region joining them spans 7 bases. Via the germline V gene, CDR1 is SGHAT and CDR2 FQNNGV. The CDR3 covers 13 residues, taking in both the cysteine and the phenylalanine. Only CDR3 DNA is held: 39 bases, read in frame from base 1. What the authors observed across the whole study: The quantity of clinical and demographic metadata differed by source and by participant and was supplied without curation.

The V and J segments used are TRBV11-2 and TRBJ2-3, and TRBD2 may be the D gene, going by 6 matching bases. The receptor was derived from a woman in her 70s with acute or convalescent COVID-19. The specimen was peripheral blood. In nucleotides, the sequence is TGTGCCAGCAGCCCGGGAGGCACAGATACGCAGTATTTT. Its amino acids are CASSPGGTDTQYF.